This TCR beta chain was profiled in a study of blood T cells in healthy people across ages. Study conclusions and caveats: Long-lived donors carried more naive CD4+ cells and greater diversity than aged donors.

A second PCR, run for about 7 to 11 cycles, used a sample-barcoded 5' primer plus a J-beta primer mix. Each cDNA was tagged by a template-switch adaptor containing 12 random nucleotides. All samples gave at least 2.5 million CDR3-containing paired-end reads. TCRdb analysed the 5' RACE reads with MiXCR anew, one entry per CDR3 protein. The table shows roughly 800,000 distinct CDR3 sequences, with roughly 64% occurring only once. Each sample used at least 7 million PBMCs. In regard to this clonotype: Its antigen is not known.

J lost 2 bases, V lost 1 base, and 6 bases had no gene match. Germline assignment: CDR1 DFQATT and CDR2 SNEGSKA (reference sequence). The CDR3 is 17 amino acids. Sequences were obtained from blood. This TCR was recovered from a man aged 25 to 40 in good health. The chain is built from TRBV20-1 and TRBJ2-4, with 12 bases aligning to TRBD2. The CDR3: CSARATSGRVSKNIQYF. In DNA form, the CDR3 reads TGCAGTGCTAGAGCGACTAGCGGGAGAGTGTCCAAAAACATTCAGTACTTC.